This note documents a single T cell receptor (beta chain) sequence. Source study methods: Reference gene primer amplification gave nucleated cell count estimates. TCRdb keeps only in-frame clones here, not all; method: immunoSEQ multiplex PCR. D and trimming were read from the DNA, whereas the V and J calls and clone size are those reported in that table. This table holds 200,000 to 300,000 clones, just under 90% found once. The data are from a study of blood T cell repertoires in COVID-19. Study details: Specimens from acute and convalescent COVID-19 originated in the United States, Italy and Spain. Sources were T cells, B-cell-depleted T cells, or PBMCs; the material itself was cDNA or gDNA.

Trimming cost V 3 bases and J 5 bases; bases outside gene matches: 6. Per the germline V gene, CDR1 is MGHRA and CDR2 is YSYEKL. The CDR3 consists of 14 residues. The sequenced sample was peripheral blood. The gene calls are TRBV4-1 and TRBJ1-1; 7 bases match TRBD1. The clonotype originates from a woman between 40 and 55 years old with acute or convalescent COVID-19. CDR3 region: CASSQYRGYTEAFF. CDR3 bases: TGCGCCAGCAGCCAGTACAGGGGCTATACTGAAGCTTTCTTT.